This T cell receptor (beta chain) was captured in a study of shared clonotypes between healthy human individuals. Measured with immunoSEQ multiplex PCR; TCRdb has only the in-frame clones, and not every one. The profile shows some 1,400,000 clones, 95% to 97% of them singletons. The sequence was collected from a young man in good health. Sequencing used naive CD4+ T cells sorted from blood. Subset specified: CD45RA+ positively selected.

In DNA form, the CDR3 reads TGCGCCAGCAGCCGACATTATGGGACTTTCCTCGACACCGGGGAGCTGTTTTTT. Encoded protein: CASSRHYGTFLDTGELFF. This rearrangement joins TRBV4-1 to TRBJ2-2, with a weak D call TRBD2 (6 bases). The V and J ends lost 4 bases and 3 bases respectively, with 21 bases between them. The CDR3 is made up of 18 amino acids. CDR1 and CDR2 (germline): MGHRA, YSYEKL.